One and the same sample provided the 27 T cell receptor beta chains below, sequenced in a study of T-cell reconstitution after alpha-beta-depleted transplantation in children. It was with unique molecular identifiers that the TCRbeta library was prepared. TCRdb reprocessed the PCR reads with MiXCR, giving one entry per CDR3 protein. This sample yields approximately 1,000,000 distinct CDR3 sequences, of which about 31% are seen a single time; 28% belongs to the top ten. This specimen consisted of PBMCs, mostly from graft donor cells, obtained 360 days after TCRalphabeta/CD19-depleted stem cell transplant. The source is a boy under two years old who had a stem cell transplant for SCID, so the T cells may come from the graft donor.

V usage is TRBV5-1 and J usage is TRBJ2-1; D possibly corresponds to TRBD2 (5 bases). Trimming took 4 bases from V and 0 from J, leaving 17 bases between them. The CDR3 totals 17 residues. Germline assignment: CDR1 SGHRS and CDR2 YFSETQ. The CDR3 here is CASSPLARGSSYNEQFF. CDR3 bases: TGCGCCAGCAGCCCCCTGGCCCGGGGAAGCTCCTACAATGAGCAGTTCTTC.

At least ten counts were recorded for this clonotype. The V gene is TRBV5-1, the J gene TRBJ1-1; maybe TRBD1 (5 bases). Trimming removed 2 bases from V and 1 base from J, with 9 bases in between. The CDR3 extends over 14 amino acids. CDR1 is SGHRS, CDR2 YFSETQ, per germline. For the CDR3, the DNA is TGCGCCAGCAGCTTTTCTGGGGCGAACACTGAAGCTTTCTTT. Translating it yields CASSFSGANTEAFF.

This chain connects TRBV6-5 to TRBJ2-3; TRBD2 agrees at 7 bases. With 4 bases clipped from V and 2 bases from J, the junction kept 9 bases outside the gene matches. The CDR3 runs 16 residues. Germline lookup yields CDR1 MNHEY and CDR2 SVGAGI. CDR3 protein: CASSFTWLADTDTQYF. For the CDR3, the DNA is TGTGCCAGCAGTTTTACGTGGCTAGCGGACACAGATACGCAGTATTTT.

This clonotype came up a few times. This chain connects TRBV5-1 to TRBJ2-1; 13 bases map to TRBD2. Germline trimming cut 3 bases from V and 13 bases from J; bases unmatched to any gene: 7. This CDR3 spans 14 amino acids. CDR1 SGHRS and CDR2 YFSETQ come from the germline V gene. CDR3: CASSSTSGGAVQFF. The CDR3 DNA reads TGCGCCAGCAGCTCTACTAGCGGGGGGGCTGTTCAGTTCTTC.

This clonotype was detected a few times. This chain connects TRBV5-1 to TRBJ2-2; D is unresolved. This CDR3 comprises 15 residues. Trimming left V 2 bases short and J 3 bases short, with 11 bases between. Germline CDR1 SGHRS, CDR2 YFSETQ. The CDR3 DNA reads as TGCGCCAGCAGCTTCCTTCAGGAGTACACCGGGGAGCTGTTTTTT. It is translated as CASSFLQEYTGELFF.

This clonotype came up a few times. The chain couples TRBV7-9 to TRBJ2-7; D possibly corresponds to TRBD1 (6 bases). V lost 1 base to trimming and J lost 2 bases, with 12 bases between them. The CDR3 is made up of 15 amino acids. Germline CDR1 is SEHNR and CDR2 is FQNEAQ (reference sequence). Here the CDR3 reads CASSLEGHPPYEQYF. For the CDR3, the DNA is TGTGCCAGCAGCTTAGAGGGACACCCTCCCTACGAGCAGTACTTC.

The V and J genes are TRBV5-1 and TRBJ2-7; 8 positions agree with TRBD1. V was pared by 2 bases and J by 0 bases, with 7 bases of the junction left unmatched. There are 16 residues in the CDR3. The V gene's germline CDR1 is SGHRS and CDR2 YFSETQ. CDR3 region: CASSFRGHSTSYEQYF. Written as DNA, the CDR3 is TGCGCCAGCAGCTTCAGGGGGCACTCGACCTCCTACGAGCAGTACTTC.

The chain uses TRBV4-3 and TRBJ2-7; 9 bases line up with TRBD1. V shed 4 bases and J 3 bases; nucleotides not matched to a gene: 7. This CDR3 contains 15 residues. Germline V gene data show CDR1 as LGHNA and CDR2 as YSLEER. The CDR3 DNA reads TGCGCCAGCAGCCCCGGACAGGGGCCTATCTACGAGCAGTACTTC. This encodes CASSPGQGPIYEQYF.

The J gene is TRBJ2-1, the V gene TRBV4-1; D gene ambiguous. From germline, CDR1 is MGHRA and CDR2 YSYEKL. V was pared by 1 base and J by 3 bases, with 13 bases between. The CDR3 contains 16 residues. CDR3 coding DNA: TGCGCCAGCAGCCAAGCCCTGGCAGTTCGCTACAATGAGCAGTTCTTC. Amino acids: CASSQALAVRYNEQFF.

This clonotype was detected a few times. V and J are TRBV20-1 and TRBJ1-1; a possible D gene is TRBD1 (5 bases). Germline CDR1 DFQATT, CDR2 SNEGSKA (reference sequence). CDR3 length: 14 amino acids. Trimming took off 1 base at V and 11 bases at J, with 20 bases between the two ends. The chain's CDR3 is CSARVGRERFRAFF. CDR3 sequence (DNA): TGCAGTGCTAGAGTCGGCAGGGAGCGGTTTAGGGCTTTCTTT.

The chain carries TRBV27 and TRBJ2-5; D remains unclear. Germline lookup yields CDR1 MNHEY and CDR2 SMNVEV (reference sequence). The CDR3 spans 13 residues. Trimming removed 5 bases from V and 5 bases from J, with 12 bases in between. The CDR3 region is CASSTRMVETQYF. Written as DNA, the CDR3 is TGTGCCAGCAGTACCCGAATGGTGGAGACCCAGTACTTC.

This chain joins TRBV12-3 or TRBV12-4 and TRBJ2-1; D unresolved. V lost 5 bases to trimming and J lost 11 bases, with 16 bases between them. The CDR3 runs to 13 residues. This CDR3 reads CASSRDSPMKQFF. The CDR3 coding sequence is TGTGCCAGCAGTCGAGACTCCCCAATGAAGCAGTTCTTC.

This clonotype occurred a few times. CDR3 DNA: TGTGCCAGCAGTGAGAGGGTCTGGTATGGCTACACCTTC. Translating gives CASSERVWYGYTF. V and J are TRBV2 and TRBJ1-2, with unresolved D. The CDR3 has 13 amino acids. CDR1 SNHLY and CDR2 FYNNEI come from the germline V gene. Trimming cost V 3 bases and J 5 bases, with 10 bases left between them.

This rearrangement joins TRBV10-3 to TRBJ1-5; 8 nucleotides align to TRBD1. With V trimmed by 3 bases and J by 6 bases, 4 bases remained unmatched. The CDR3 is 14 amino acids. Germline V lookup: CDR1 ENHRY, CDR2 SYGVKD. In nucleotides, the CDR3 is TGTGCCATCAGTGATGAACAGGGGGGTCAGCCCCAGCATTTT. It yields the protein CAISDEQGGQPQHF.

This chain connects TRBV10-3 to TRBJ2-7, with 7 bases that match TRBD2. The CDR3 has 15 residues. Losses at the gene ends were 11 bases for V and 2 bases for J; bases not matched to a gene: 15. CDR1 is ENHRY and CDR2 is SYGVKD in the germline V gene. CDR3 coding DNA: TGTGCCGTCCGATCGGGGTGGGGGGGGACCTACGAGCAGTACTTC. Its translation: CAVRSGWGGTYEQYF.

This clonotype was counted between two and nine times. This rearrangement joins TRBV5-6 to TRBJ2-7; 12 nucleotides match TRBD1. The germline gives CDR1 SGHDT, CDR2 YYEEEE. The CDR3 has 16 amino acids. V shed 3 bases and J 5 bases; nucleotides not matched to a gene: 9. The chain's CDR3 is CASSSTGTGGYHEQYF. The CDR3 coding sequence is TGTGCCAGCAGCTCTACCGGGACAGGGGGCTACCACGAGCAGTACTTC. The full variable domain, in which reference TRBV5-6 and TRBJ2-7 provide the parts outside the CDR3, is DAGVTQSPTHLIKTRGQQVTLRCSPKSGHDTVSWYQQALGQGPQFIFQYYEEEERQRGNFPDRFSGHQFPNYSSELNVNALLLGDSALYLCASSSTGTGGYHEQYFGPGTRLTVT.

The genes are TRBV5-6 and TRBJ2-5, with D perhaps TRBD2 (6 bases). V was cut by 4 bases and J by 2 bases, with 18 bases left in between. The CDR3 covers 16 residues. Germline CDR1 is SGHDT and CDR2 is YYEEEE. CDR3 sequence reads: CASSRTWWRDQETQYF. Here the CDR3 DNA reads TGTGCCAGCAGCCGGACCTGGTGGAGGGATCAAGAGACCCAGTACTTC.

This chain joins TRBV7-8 and TRBJ2-1; TRBD1 aligns across 9 bases. CDR1 is SGHVS and CDR2 is FQNEAQ in the germline V gene. CDR3 length: 15 residues. The ends lost 4 bases at V and 8 bases at J; junction bases unmatched: 9. CDR3 DNA: TGTGCCAGCAGCTCGTACAGGGGGCAAGTCGATGAGCAGTTCTTC. Translation: CASSSYRGQVDEQFF.

This clonotype was observed a few times. V is TRBV24-1 and J is TRBJ2-1; D remains unclear. The length of the CDR3 is 14 residues. The germline V gene has CDR1 KGHDR and CDR2 SFDVKD. V lost 4 bases and J 10 bases, leaving 16 bases between the germline ends. In DNA form, the CDR3 reads TGTGCCACCAGTGAAGAGCGTCCGACATCCGAGCAGTTCTTC. Its protein product is CATSEERPTSEQFF.

This clonotype was counted between two and nine times. The J gene is TRBJ2-1, the V gene TRBV5-1; TRBD2 matches at 7 bases. Germline assignment: CDR1 SGHRS and CDR2 YFSETQ. With V trimmed by 3 bases and J by 4 bases, 13 bases remained unmatched. This CDR3 is 17 amino acids long. The CDR3 reads CASSWGGWQGGYNEQFF. The CDR3 nucleotides are TGCGCCAGCAGCTGGGGGGGATGGCAGGGAGGGTACAATGAGCAGTTCTTC.

V usage is TRBV18 and J usage is TRBJ2-7, with a weak D call TRBD2 (6 bases). V was cut by 3 bases and J by 5 bases, with 23 bases left in between. CDR1 and CDR2 (germline): KGHSH, LQKENI. The CDR3 covers 17 residues. The CDR3 protein is CASSPLPRVAAQNEQYF. In DNA form, the CDR3 reads TGTGCCAGCTCACCCCTACCTAGGGTAGCGGCCCAGAACGAGCAGTACTTC.

This clonotype was recorded a few times. The chain has TRBV28 and TRBJ2-5; unclear D gene. V shed 6 bases and J shed 5 bases, with 13 bases lying between them. The germline gives CDR1 MDHEN, CDR2 SYDVKM. CDR3 length: 13 residues. CDR3 DNA sequence: TGTGCCAGCAGGTGGGATCCTTCTGAGACCCAGTACTTC. It yields the protein CASRWDPSETQYF. Full variable domain (remainder filled in from reference TRBV28 and TRBJ2-5): DVKVTQSSRYLVKRTGEKVFLECVQDMDHENMFWYRQDPGLGLRLIYFSYDVKMKEKGDIPEGYSVSREKKERFSLILESASTNQTSMYLCASRWDPSETQYFGPGTRLLVL.

The genes are TRBV12-3 or TRBV12-4 and TRBJ2-3; D is uncertain. Trimming stripped 7 bases from V and 6 bases from J, with 11 bases between. This CDR3 is built from 12 residues. The CDR3 bases are TGTGCCAGCACCTTAATGGCCGATACGCAGTATTTT. This translates into CASTLMADTQYF.

This clonotype was seen only once. The chain couples TRBV7-2 to TRBJ2-5; D possibly matches TRBD1 or TRBD2 (5 bases each). Germline CDR1 is SGHTA and CDR2 is FQGNSA. The V end was cut by 2 bases, the J end by 2 bases, with 18 bases between. The CDR3 length is 17 residues. CDR3 amino acids: CASSLPGWGFGQETQYF. The CDR3 region has the DNA TGTGCCAGCAGCTTACCGGGGTGGGGGTTCGGACAAGAGACCCAGTACTTC. Using reference TRBV7-2 and TRBJ2-5 for the parts outside the CDR3, the full variable domain is GAGVSQSPSNKVTEKGKDVELRCDPISGHTALYWYRQSLGQGLEFLIYFQGNSAPDKSGLPSDRFSAERTGGSVSTLTIQRTQQEDSAVYLCASSLPGWGFGQETQYFGPGTRLLVL.

The rearrangement links TRBV7-2 to TRBJ2-1, with D possibly called TRBD1 or TRBD2 (6 bases each). CDR3 length equals 15 residues. Germline V gene sequence: CDR1 SGHTA, CDR2 FQGNSA. With 3 bases removed from V and 6 bases from J, the gap between germline ends came to 15 bases. The CDR3 coding sequence is TGTGCCAGCAGCTTTGTTCACGGGGGCCTCAATGAGCAGTTCTTC. Translation gives CASSFVHGGLNEQFF.

In this sample, this clonotype turned up a few times. The V gene is TRBV12-3 or TRBV12-4, the J gene TRBJ1-2, with D uncertain. The germline V and J ends were trimmed by 7 bases and 2 bases, with 17 bases remaining between them. The CDR3 consists of 15 residues. CDR3 DNA: TGTGCCAGCAACCAATTGCATGGTTTCAACTATGGCTACACCTTC. Its translation is CASNQLHGFNYGYTF.

The CDR3 nucleotides are TGCGCCAGCAGCTTGGCCGGACTAGCGGGGGGGTCAGATACGCAGTATTTT. Translation: CASSLAGLAGGSDTQYF. The rearrangement joins TRBV5-1 to TRBJ2-3; the match to TRBD2 covers 15 bases. Germline CDR1 SGHRS, CDR2 YFSETQ. J lost 4 bases, V lost 0 bases, and 3 bases had no gene match. The CDR3 is 17 residues long.